Included here is one T cell receptor (beta chain) sequence, with context. The antigen remains unidentified. CDR3 length: 14 amino acids. The ends lost 5 bases at V and 6 bases at J; junction bases unmatched: 9. In germline, CDR1 is SGHTA, CDR2 FQGTGA. The libraries were made with immunoSEQ v3. Sequencing depth was approximately 2 million read pairs for survey level, about 5-6 million for deep. Profiling relied on immunoSEQ multiplex PCR, and the TCRdb table lists in-frame clones only, not all of them. Of 45,000 to 60,000 clones detected, just over 70% appear once; the ten largest clones hold roughly 6%. The data stem from a study of TIL therapy for anti-PD-1-resistant metastatic lung cancer. Study information: Tumors carried a median roughly 1.5 non-synonymous mutations per megabase. Broader study findings: Compared with baseline intratumoral T cells, expanded TIL cultures were more clonal and less diverse (around 6% vs 30%).

As for time point: pre-treatment sample, taken before nivolumab and TIL therapy. Tumor tissue came from excised metastases, mostly pleural nodules or supraclavicular lymph nodes. The chain uses TRBV7-3 and TRBJ1-2; TRBD1 aligns across 7 bases. The material sequenced was tumor tissue, taken at baseline. The sequence was collected from a person between 25 and 79 years old with non-small cell lung cancer. The CDR3 DNA reads TGTGCCAGCAGCGATAGGACAGGACTAAATGGCTACACCTTC. Residues: CASSDRTGLNGYTF.